Here is one T cell receptor beta chain with its context. Its specificity is not known. This sample stems from a study of early T cells in non-severe SARS-CoV-2 infection. Study in general: Bulk RNA isolated from unsorted whole blood underwent sequencing; chains were not paired. Study-level results: Anti-spike CD8 responses were favored by VDJdb matching, which missed private and CD4 specificities.

The V segment lost 0 bases and the J segment 7 bases; nucleotides outside the gene matches: 23. This CDR3 spans 20 amino acids. Germline-derived CDR1 and CDR2 are DFQATT and SNEGSKA (reference sequence). Each single cDNA molecule received a unique molecular identifier. MiXCR, applied by TCRdb to the 5' RACE reads, yields one record per CDR3 protein. The repertoire holds roughly 64,000 distinct CDR3 sequences, with about 12% as singletons. Sequenced material: whole blood. The receptor comes from an adult who was a healthcare worker with PCR-confirmed SARS-CoV-2 infection or an uninfected control (not recorded which). The chain combines TRBV20-1 with TRBJ1-4; 7 bases match TRBD1. In DNA form, the CDR3 reads TGCAGTGCTAGAGATGCGCAGTGGGGACAGACCCCCCAGGGGGTTGAAAAACTGTTTTTT. Translating it yields CSARDAQWGQTPQGVEKLFF.